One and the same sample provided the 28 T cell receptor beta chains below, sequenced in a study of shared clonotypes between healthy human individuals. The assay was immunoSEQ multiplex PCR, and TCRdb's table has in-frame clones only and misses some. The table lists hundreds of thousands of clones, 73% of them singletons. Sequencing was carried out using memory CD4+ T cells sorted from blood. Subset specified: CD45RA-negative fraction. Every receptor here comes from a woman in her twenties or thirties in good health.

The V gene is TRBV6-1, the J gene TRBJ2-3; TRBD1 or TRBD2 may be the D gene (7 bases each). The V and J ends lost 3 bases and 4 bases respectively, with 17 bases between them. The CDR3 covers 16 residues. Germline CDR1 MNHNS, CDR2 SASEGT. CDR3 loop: CASSEAGGVIPDTQYF. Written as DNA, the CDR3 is TGTGCCAGCAGTGAGGCAGGGGGGGTTATCCCAGATACGCAGTATTTT.

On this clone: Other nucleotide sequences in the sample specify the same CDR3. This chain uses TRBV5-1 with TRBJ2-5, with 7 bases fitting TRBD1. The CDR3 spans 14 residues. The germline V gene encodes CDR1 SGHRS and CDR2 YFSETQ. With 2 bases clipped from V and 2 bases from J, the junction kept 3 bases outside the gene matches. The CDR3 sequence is CASSLGGQQETQYF. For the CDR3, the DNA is TGCGCCAGCAGCTTAGGGGGACAGCAAGAGACCCAGTACTTC.

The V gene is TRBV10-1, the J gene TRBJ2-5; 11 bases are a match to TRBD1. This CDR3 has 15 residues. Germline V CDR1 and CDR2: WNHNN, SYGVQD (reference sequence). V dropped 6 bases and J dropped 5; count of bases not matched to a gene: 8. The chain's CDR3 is CASSDGTGGLETQYF. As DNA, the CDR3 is TGCGCCAGCAGCGATGGGACAGGGGGTTTGGAGACCCAGTACTTC.

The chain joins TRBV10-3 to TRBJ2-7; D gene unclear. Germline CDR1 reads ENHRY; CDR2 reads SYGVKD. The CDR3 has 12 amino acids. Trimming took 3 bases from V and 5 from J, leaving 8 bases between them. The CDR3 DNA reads TGTGCCATCAGTGATTTCTCAAACGAGCAGTACTTC. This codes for CAISDFSNEQYF.

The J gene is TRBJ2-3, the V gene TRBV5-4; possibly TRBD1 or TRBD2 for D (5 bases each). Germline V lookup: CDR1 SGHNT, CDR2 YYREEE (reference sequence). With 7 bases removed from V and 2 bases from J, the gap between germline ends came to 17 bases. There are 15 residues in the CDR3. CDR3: CASHPTGAHTDTQYF. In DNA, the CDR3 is TGTGCCAGCCATCCCACCGGGGCCCACACAGATACGCAGTATTTT.

The CDR3 spells CAWSLRAGGQGTQYF. Here the CDR3 DNA reads TGTGCCTGGAGTCTCAGAGCGGGAGGCCAAGGAACGCAGTATTTT. This chain joins TRBV30 and TRBJ2-3; 9 positions match TRBD2. The CDR3 covers 15 residues. Germline trimming cut 2 bases from V and 9 bases from J; bases unmatched to any gene: 12. Germline values: CDR1 GTSNPN, CDR2 SVGIG (reference sequence).

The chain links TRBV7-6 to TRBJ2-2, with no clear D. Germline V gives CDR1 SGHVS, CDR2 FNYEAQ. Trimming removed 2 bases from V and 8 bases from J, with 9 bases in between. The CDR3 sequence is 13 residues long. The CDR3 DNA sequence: TGTGCCAGCAGCTTATCTGGGGTTGGGGAGCTGTTTTTT. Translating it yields CASSLSGVGELFF.

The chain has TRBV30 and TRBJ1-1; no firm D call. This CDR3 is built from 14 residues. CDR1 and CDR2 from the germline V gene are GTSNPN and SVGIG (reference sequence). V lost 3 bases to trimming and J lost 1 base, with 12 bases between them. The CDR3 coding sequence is TGTGCCTGGAGGGCCGACCGGTGGAACACTGAAGCTTTCTTT. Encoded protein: CAWRADRWNTEAFF.

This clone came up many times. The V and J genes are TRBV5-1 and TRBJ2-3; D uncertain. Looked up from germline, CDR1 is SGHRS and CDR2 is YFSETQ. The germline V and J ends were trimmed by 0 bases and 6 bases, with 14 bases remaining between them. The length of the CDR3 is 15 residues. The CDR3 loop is CASSLVRQARDTQYF. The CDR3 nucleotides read TGCGCCAGCAGCTTGGTTAGACAAGCCCGCGATACGCAGTATTTT. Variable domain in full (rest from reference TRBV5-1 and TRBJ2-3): KAGVTQTPRYLIKTRGQQVTLSCSPISGHRSVSWYQQTPGQGLQFLFEYFSETQRNKGNFPGRFSGRQFSNSRSEMNVSTLELGDSALYLCASSLVRQARDTQYFGPGTRLTVL.

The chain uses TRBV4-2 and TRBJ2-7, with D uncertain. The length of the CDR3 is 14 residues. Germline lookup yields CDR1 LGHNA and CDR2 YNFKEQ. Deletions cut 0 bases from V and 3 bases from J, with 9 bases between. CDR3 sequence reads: CASSQDSGHYEQYF. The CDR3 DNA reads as TGTGCCAGCAGCCAAGACTCTGGGCACTACGAGCAGTACTTC.

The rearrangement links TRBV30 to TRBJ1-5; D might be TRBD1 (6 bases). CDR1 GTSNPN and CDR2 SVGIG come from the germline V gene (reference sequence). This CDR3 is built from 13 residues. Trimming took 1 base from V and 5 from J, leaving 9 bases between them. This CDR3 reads CAWSGSGDQPQHF. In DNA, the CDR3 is TGTGCCTGGAGTGGTTCAGGGGATCAGCCCCAGCATTTT.

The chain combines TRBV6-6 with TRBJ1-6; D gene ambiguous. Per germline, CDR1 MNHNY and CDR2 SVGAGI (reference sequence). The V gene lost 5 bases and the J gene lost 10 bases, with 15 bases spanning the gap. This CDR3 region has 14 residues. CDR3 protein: CASSQEMGRSPLHF. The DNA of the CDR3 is TGTGCCAGCAGTCAGGAGATGGGGAGATCACCCCTCCACTTT.

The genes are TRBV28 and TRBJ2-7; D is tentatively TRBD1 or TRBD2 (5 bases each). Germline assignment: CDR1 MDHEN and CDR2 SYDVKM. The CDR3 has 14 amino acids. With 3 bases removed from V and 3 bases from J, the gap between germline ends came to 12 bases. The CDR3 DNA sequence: TGTGCCAGCAGTTTCACGGGACGGGGCTACGAGCAGTACTTC. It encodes CASSFTGRGYEQYF.

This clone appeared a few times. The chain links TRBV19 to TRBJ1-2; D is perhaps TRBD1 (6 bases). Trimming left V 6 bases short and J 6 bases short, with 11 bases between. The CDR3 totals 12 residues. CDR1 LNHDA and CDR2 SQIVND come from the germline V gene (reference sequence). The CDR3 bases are TGTGCCAGTAGGAGGGGGTTAGATGGCTACACCTTC. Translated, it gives CASRRGLDGYTF.

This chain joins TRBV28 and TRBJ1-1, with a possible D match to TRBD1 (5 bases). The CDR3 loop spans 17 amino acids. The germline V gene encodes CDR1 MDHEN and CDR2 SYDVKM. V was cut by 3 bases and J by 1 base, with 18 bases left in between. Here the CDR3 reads CASSLTGTLTRNTEAFF. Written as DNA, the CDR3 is TGTGCCAGCAGTTTGACCGGGACCTTAACCCGGAACACTGAAGCTTTCTTT.

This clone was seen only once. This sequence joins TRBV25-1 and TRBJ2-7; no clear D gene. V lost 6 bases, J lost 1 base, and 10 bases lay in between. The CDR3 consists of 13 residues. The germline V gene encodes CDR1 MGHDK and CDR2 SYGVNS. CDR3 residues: CASRELLSYEQYF. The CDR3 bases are TGTGCCAGCAGGGAGCTCTTATCCTACGAGCAGTACTTC.

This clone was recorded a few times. DNA for the CDR3: TGTGCCAGCAGTGAAATGTTGGGGATCGGGGAGCTGTTTTTT. Amino acid sequence: CASSEMLGIGELFF. This chain links TRBV6-1 with TRBJ2-2; D remains unclear. The CDR3 consists of 14 residues. Per the germline V gene, CDR1 is MNHNS and CDR2 is SASEGT. The ends were cut back, 2 bases at V and 7 bases at J, with 11 bases in the middle.

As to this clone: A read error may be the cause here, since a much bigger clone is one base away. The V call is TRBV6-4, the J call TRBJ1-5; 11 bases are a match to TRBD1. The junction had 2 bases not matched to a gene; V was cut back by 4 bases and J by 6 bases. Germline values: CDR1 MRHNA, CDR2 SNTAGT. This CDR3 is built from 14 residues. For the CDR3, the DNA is TGTGCCAGCAGTGCCGGGACAGGGGGTCAGCCCCAGCATTTT. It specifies CASSAGTGGQPQHF.

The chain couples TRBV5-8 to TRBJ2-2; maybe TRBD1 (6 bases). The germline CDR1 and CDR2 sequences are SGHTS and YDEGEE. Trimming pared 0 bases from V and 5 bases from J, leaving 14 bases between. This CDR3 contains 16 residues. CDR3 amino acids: CASSLDRGSSTGELFF. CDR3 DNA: TGTGCCAGCAGCTTGGATAGGGGGAGTTCTACCGGGGAGCTGTTTTTT.

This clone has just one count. CDR3 nucleotide sequence: TGCGCCAGCGCACCAGGGACAGGGGGTTATGGCTACACCTTC. Residues: CASAPGTGGYGYTF. The V and J genes are TRBV5-1 and TRBJ1-2; 11 bases line up with TRBD1. V trimming: 7 bases; J trimming: 5 bases; junction bases outside the gene matches: 7. From germline, CDR1 is SGHRS and CDR2 YFSETQ. This CDR3 region has 14 residues.

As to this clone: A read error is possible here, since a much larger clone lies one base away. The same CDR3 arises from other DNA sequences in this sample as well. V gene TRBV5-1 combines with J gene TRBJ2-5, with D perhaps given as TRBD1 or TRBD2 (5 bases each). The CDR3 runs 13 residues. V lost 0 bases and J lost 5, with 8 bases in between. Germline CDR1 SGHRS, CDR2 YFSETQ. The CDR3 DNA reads TGCGCCAGCAGCTTGGGGGGCGGGGAGACCCAGTACTTC. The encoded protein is CASSLGGGETQYF.

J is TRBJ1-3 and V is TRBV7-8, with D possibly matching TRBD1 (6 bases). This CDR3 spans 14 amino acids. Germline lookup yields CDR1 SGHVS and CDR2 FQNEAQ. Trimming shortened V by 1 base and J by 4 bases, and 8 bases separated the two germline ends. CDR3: CASSLGRGGNTIYF. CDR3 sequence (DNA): TGTGCCAGCAGCTTAGGGAGGGGGGGAAACACCATATATTTT.

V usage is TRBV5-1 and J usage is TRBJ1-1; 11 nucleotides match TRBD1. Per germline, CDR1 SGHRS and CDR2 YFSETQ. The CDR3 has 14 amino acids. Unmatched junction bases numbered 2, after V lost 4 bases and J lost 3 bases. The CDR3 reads CASSGQGADTEAFF. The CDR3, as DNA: TGCGCCAGCAGCGGACAGGGGGCGGACACTGAAGCTTTCTTT.

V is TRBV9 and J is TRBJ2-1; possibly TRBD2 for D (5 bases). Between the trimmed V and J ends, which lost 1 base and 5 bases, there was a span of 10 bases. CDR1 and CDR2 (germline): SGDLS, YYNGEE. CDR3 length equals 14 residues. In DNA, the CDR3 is TGTGCCAGCAGCGTAAGTAGCGTGAACAATGAGCAGTTCTTC. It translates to CASSVSSVNNEQFF.

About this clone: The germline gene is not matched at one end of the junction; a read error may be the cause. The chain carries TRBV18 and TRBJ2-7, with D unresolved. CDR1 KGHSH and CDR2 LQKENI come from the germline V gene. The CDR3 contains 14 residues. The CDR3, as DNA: TGTGCCAGCTCACCACGAGACGGATCCTACGGGCAGTACTTC. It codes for CASSPRDGSYGQYF.

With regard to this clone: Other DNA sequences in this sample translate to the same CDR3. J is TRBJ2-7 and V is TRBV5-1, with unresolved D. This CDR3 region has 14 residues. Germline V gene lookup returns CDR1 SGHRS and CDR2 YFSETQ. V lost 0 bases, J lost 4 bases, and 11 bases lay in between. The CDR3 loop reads CASSLEGPPYEQYF. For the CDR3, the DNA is TGCGCCAGCAGCTTGGAGGGTCCCCCTTACGAGCAGTACTTC.

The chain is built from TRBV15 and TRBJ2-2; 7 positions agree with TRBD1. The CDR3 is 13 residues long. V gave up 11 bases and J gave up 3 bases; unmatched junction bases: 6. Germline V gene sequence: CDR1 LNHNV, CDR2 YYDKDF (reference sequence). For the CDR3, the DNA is TGTGCCGTAAGACAGGGCCACACCGGGGAGCTGTTTTTT. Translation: CAVRQGHTGELFF.

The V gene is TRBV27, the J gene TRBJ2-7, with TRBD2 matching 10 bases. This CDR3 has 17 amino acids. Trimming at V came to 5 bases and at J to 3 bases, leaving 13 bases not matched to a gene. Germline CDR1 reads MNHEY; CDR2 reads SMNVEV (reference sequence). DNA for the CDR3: TGTGCCAGCAGTCCGCTGTACACTAGCGGGATAGGCTACGAGCAGTACTTC. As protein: CASSPLYTSGIGYEQYF.